The 26 T cell receptor beta chains below all came from one sample that was sequenced in a study of shared clonotypes between healthy human individuals. Clones were sequenced by immunoSEQ multiplex PCR, and TCRdb holds only the in-frame ones, with some missing. The profile covers around 940,000 clones, with 76% appearing a single time and over 1.3% taken by the ten largest. The specimen sequenced was memory CD4+ T cells sorted from blood. Documented subset: CD45RA-negative fraction. Receptors originate from a man younger than 35 in good health.

The table lists this clone with a count of one. This chain uses TRBV6-6 with TRBJ2-7; tentative D call: TRBD2 (6 bases). With 7 bases removed from V and 2 bases from J, the gap between germline ends came to 12 bases. The CDR3 contains 13 residues. Germline-derived CDR1 and CDR2 are MNHNY and SVGAGI (reference sequence). CDR3 DNA sequence: TGTGCCAGCAATGGGGACTTCGCCTACGAGCAGTACTTC. As protein: CASNGDFAYEQYF.

The chain uses TRBV6-5 and TRBJ1-6; D might be TRBD1 (5 bases). The V and J ends lost 6 bases and 5 bases respectively, with 14 bases between them. The CDR3 contains 15 residues. Germline V gene sequence: CDR1 MNHEY, CDR2 SVGAGI. The CDR3 region is CASRSGTVDNSPLHF. CDR3 nucleotides: TGTGCCAGCAGGTCCGGGACGGTTGATAATTCACCCCTCCACTTT.

The J gene is TRBJ1-1, the V gene TRBV10-2; 7 bases fit TRBD1. With V trimmed by 9 bases and J by 8 bases, 6 bases remained unmatched. Per the germline V gene, CDR1 is WSHSY and CDR2 is SAAADI. The CDR3 is made up of 11 amino acids. CDR3: CASTDRSEAFF. In DNA form, the CDR3 reads TGCGCCAGTACGGACAGGTCCGAAGCTTTCTTT.

J is TRBJ1-1 and V is TRBV10-3; TRBD1 matches at 7 bases. CDR3 size: 15 residues. CDR1 and CDR2 from the germline V gene are ENHRY and SYGVKD. V gave up 4 bases and J gave up 2 bases; unmatched junction bases: 7. Here the CDR3 DNA reads TGTGCCATCAGTGTGGGGACAGAAGGTAACACTGAAGCTTTCTTT. Residues: CAISVGTEGNTEAFF.

This chain joins TRBV5-6 and TRBJ2-7; TRBD2 is a possible D gene (6 bases). The ends were cut back, 4 bases at V and 6 bases at J, with 14 bases in the middle. Per the germline V gene, CDR1 is SGHDT and CDR2 is YYEEEE. The CDR3 has 13 amino acids. The CDR3 loop is CASSGTGVREQYF. In DNA, the CDR3 is TGTGCCAGCAGCGGAACGGGGGTCCGCGAGCAGTACTTC.

The V and J genes are TRBV7-9 and TRBJ1-5; 8 nucleotides line up with TRBD1. Trimming took 5 bases from V and 1 from J; bases not matched to a gene: 7. The CDR3 loop spans 16 amino acids. Germline CDR1 is SEHNR and CDR2 is FQNEAQ (reference sequence). Written as DNA, the CDR3 is TGTGCCAGCAGCCCGGGGACAGGTACAAGCAATCAGCCCCAGCATTTT. This translates into CASSPGTGTSNQPQHF.

Concerning this clone: This specimen includes other DNA sequences encoding the same CDR3. The chain recombines TRBV6-5 with TRBJ1-5; 7 bases are a match to TRBD1. Germline-derived CDR1 and CDR2 are MNHEY and SVGAGI. With 5 bases clipped from V and 4 bases from J, the junction kept 2 bases outside the gene matches. The CDR3 has 13 residues. The CDR3: CASSPGGNQPQHF. The CDR3 DNA reads as TGTGCCAGCAGTCCAGGGGGTAATCAGCCCCAGCATTTT.

This clone was recorded only once. The chain recombines TRBV19 with TRBJ2-4; the D gene is possibly TRBD2 (6 bases). The CDR3 loop spans 18 amino acids. Germline V CDR1 and CDR2: LNHDA, SQIVND (reference sequence). With 4 bases removed from V and 3 bases from J, the gap between germline ends came to 22 bases. CDR3 protein: CASSNWDSWSSVKNIQYF. The CDR3 DNA sequence: TGTGCCAGTAGTAACTGGGACTCCTGGAGCTCTGTCAAAAACATTCAGTACTTC.

This chain connects TRBV7-6 to TRBJ1-3, with 8 bases matching TRBD1. From germline, CDR1 is SGHVS and CDR2 FNYEAQ. The trim removed 3 bases at V and 2 bases at J, leaving 6 bases unmatched. The CDR3 is made up of 16 amino acids. CDR3 sequence: CASSLTGASPGNTIYF. CDR3 DNA sequence: TGTGCCAGCAGCTTGACAGGGGCCTCACCTGGAAACACCATATATTTT.

The gene calls are TRBV6-5 and TRBJ1-1, with 10 bases aligning to TRBD1. The ends lost 6 bases at V and 7 bases at J; junction bases unmatched: 5. The CDR3 is 13 amino acids. The germline V gene encodes CDR1 MNHEY and CDR2 SVGAGI. CDR3 region: CASRPTGGNEAFF. In DNA form, the CDR3 reads TGTGCCAGCAGACCGACAGGGGGCAATGAAGCTTTCTTT.

The chain joins TRBV6-1 to TRBJ2-7, with 11 bases lining up with TRBD2. The V gene's germline CDR1 is MNHNS and CDR2 SASEGT. This CDR3 spans 16 amino acids. V shed 3 bases and J 3 bases; nucleotides not matched to a gene: 7. The CDR3 loop is CASSDLGLAGGYEQYF. The CDR3 DNA is TGTGCCAGCAGTGATTTGGGTCTAGCGGGAGGCTACGAGCAGTACTTC.

This chain links TRBV29-1 with TRBJ1-3; D perhaps matches TRBD1 (6 bases). This CDR3 spans 17 amino acids. Germline V gene data show CDR1 as SQVTM and CDR2 as ANQGSEA. V shed 0 bases and J shed 1 base, with 16 bases lying between them. The CDR3 spells CSVEDYNTRGSGNTIYF. Here the CDR3 DNA reads TGCAGCGTTGAAGATTATAACACGAGGGGGTCTGGAAACACCATATATTTT.

V is TRBV5-1 and J is TRBJ2-1; D is uncertain. CDR1 and CDR2 from the germline V gene are SGHRS and YFSETQ. Between the trimmed V and J ends, which lost 5 bases and 3 bases, there was a span of 9 bases. This CDR3 region has 13 residues. Here the CDR3 DNA reads TGCGCCAGCAGGGCAGGCGTCTACAATGAGCAGTTCTTC. Translation gives CASRAGVYNEQFF.

This clone came up once. V and J are TRBV30 and TRBJ2-5; D unclear. CDR3 length: 11 residues. CDR1 and CDR2 from the germline V gene are GTSNPN and SVGIG (reference sequence). V was pared by 6 bases and J by 2 bases, with 7 bases between. CDR3: CACAVQETQYF. The DNA of the CDR3 is TGTGCCTGCGCGGTTCAAGAGACCCAGTACTTC.

As DNA, the CDR3 is TGCGCCAGCAGCGGGACAGGGGTATACAATGAGCAGTTCTTC. It yields the protein CASSGTGVYNEQFF. V is TRBV4-3 and J is TRBJ2-1, with 10 bases that match TRBD1. The V and J ends lost 5 bases and 4 bases, in that order; junction bases with no gene match: 2. Germline loops: CDR1 LGHNA, CDR2 YSLEER. The CDR3 totals 14 residues.

The chain joins TRBV28 to TRBJ2-3; 7 nucleotides agree with TRBD1. The V gene's germline CDR1 is MDHEN and CDR2 SYDVKM. The CDR3 loop spans 19 amino acids. V lost 6 bases to trimming and J lost 0 bases; unmatched junction nucleotides: 18. The chain's CDR3 is CASSPRTGGLRSSTDTQYF. The DNA for the CDR3 is TGTGCCAGCAGCCCTCGGACAGGTGGCCTCCGTTCTAGCACAGATACGCAGTATTTT. Full variable domain (rest looked up from reference TRBV28 and TRBJ2-3): DVKVTQSSRYLVKRTGEKVFLECVQDMDHENMFWYRQDPGLGLRLIYFSYDVKMKEKGDIPEGYSVSREKKERFSLILESASTNQTSMYLCASSPRTGGLRSSTDTQYFGPGTRLTVL.

The chain has TRBV30 and TRBJ2-2; D tentatively fits TRBD1 or TRBD2 (5 bases each). The CDR3 runs 15 residues. V lost 1 base, J lost 7 bases, and 16 bases lay in between. Germline-derived CDR1 and CDR2 are GTSNPN and SVGIG (reference sequence). The CDR3 DNA sequence: TGTGCCTGGAGTGAGAGGGGTTCTCATGGCGGGGAGCTGTTTTTT. It is translated as CAWSERGSHGGELFF.

The V and J genes are TRBV15 and TRBJ2-2; unclear D gene. Germline V CDR1 and CDR2: LNHNV, YYDKDF (reference sequence). This CDR3 comprises 15 residues. V lost 0 bases and J lost 4, with 9 bases in between. CDR3 residues: CATSRDQPGTGELFF. The CDR3 bases are TGTGCCACCAGCAGAGATCAACCCGGCACCGGGGAGCTGTTTTTT.

The J gene is TRBJ1-2, the V gene TRBV11-2; no definite D call. The germline V gene encodes CDR1 SGHAT and CDR2 FQNNGV. CDR3 size: 14 residues. V lost 1 base and J lost 8, with 14 bases in between. The CDR3 DNA sequence: TGTGCCAGCAGCTTAGGGCACCAAGCAGAGGGCTACACCTTC. Its protein is CASSLGHQAEGYTF.

At least ten counts were recorded for this clone. The chain combines TRBV5-1 with TRBJ1-1; 7 nucleotides agree with TRBD1. Losses at the gene ends were 4 bases for V and 3 bases for J; bases not matched to a gene: 9. CDR1 is SGHRS, CDR2 YFSETQ, per germline. The CDR3 consists of 15 residues. The CDR3 region is CASSRTGQVDTEAFF. The CDR3 nucleotides read TGCGCCAGCAGCCGAACAGGACAGGTGGACACTGAAGCTTTCTTT.

The rearrangement joins TRBV10-2 to TRBJ2-2, with D unresolved. The CDR3 contains 13 residues. Deletions cut 7 bases from V and 7 bases from J, with 13 bases between. Germline V gene data show CDR1 as WSHSY and CDR2 as SAAADI. The CDR3 nucleotides are TGCGCCAGCACCCTCCTCCGCAACGGGGAGCTGTTTTTT. Translated, it gives CASTLLRNGELFF.

The chain carries TRBV6-1 and TRBJ1-2; 11 nucleotides match TRBD1. The V gene end was trimmed by 3 bases and the J gene end by 4 bases; junction bases not matched to a gene: 13. The germline V gene has CDR1 MNHNS and CDR2 SASEGT. This CDR3 is built from 18 residues. The CDR3 bases are TGTGCCAGCAGTGAGAGAATCGCCGGGACAGGGGGAGTCTATGGCTACACCTTC. Amino acids: CASSERIAGTGGVYGYTF.

The genes are TRBV19 and TRBJ1-1; D is unresolved. CDR1 and CDR2 from the germline V gene are LNHDA and SQIVND (reference sequence). There are 14 residues in the CDR3. The germline V and J ends were trimmed by 7 bases and 0 bases, with 12 bases remaining between them. This CDR3 is CASTNGLLNTEAFF. CDR3 nucleotides: TGTGCCAGTACCAACGGCTTATTGAACACTGAAGCTTTCTTT.

V and J are TRBV30 and TRBJ1-2; a possible D gene is TRBD1 (5 bases). V was clipped by 2 bases and J by 7 bases, with 17 bases between them. Germline CDR1 and CDR2: GTSNPN and SVGIG (reference sequence). There are 14 residues in the CDR3. CDR3 sequence: CAWSPPGLTVGYTF. The CDR3 DNA reads TGTGCCTGGAGTCCCCCGGGACTGACTGTTGGCTACACCTTC.

This chain joins TRBV28 and TRBJ2-3; D might be TRBD2 (6 bases). The V and J ends lost 2 bases and 4 bases respectively, with 19 bases between them. CDR3 size: 17 residues. CDR1 is MDHEN, CDR2 SYDVKM, per germline. The CDR3 nucleotides read TGTGCCAGCAGTTTAGGACGGGAGTTCTTTGACGCAGATACGCAGTATTTT. This sequence encodes CASSLGREFFDADTQYF.

In its sample, this clone was seen once. This rearrangement joins TRBV7-9 to TRBJ2-3, with D perhaps being TRBD1 or TRBD2 (5 bases each). There are 17 residues in the CDR3. The V and J ends lost 3 bases and 2 bases respectively, with 18 bases between them. CDR1 and CDR2 from the germline V gene are SEHNR and FQNEAQ (reference sequence). CDR3 sequence reads: CASSLGDGTFFTDTQYF. As DNA, the CDR3 is TGTGCCAGCAGCTTGGGGGACGGCACCTTCTTCACAGATACGCAGTATTTT.